Here is one T cell receptor beta chain with its context. At one end, the junction sequence differs from germline, possibly due to a read error. Total RNA (roughly 530 ng) served as template for TCR beta cDNA synthesis primed by a constant-region primer. What produced the TCR beta libraries was three nested multiplex PCR rounds using slightly modified ARM-PCR. TCRdb redid the calling of the multiplex PCR reads with MiXCR, one entry per CDR3 protein. The table includes about 200,000 distinct CDR3 sequences, about 65% detected once. The sample originates from a study of tumor-infiltrating lymphocytes in primary liver carcinoma. Blood RNA was derived from unsorted whole blood, and germline DNA was extracted too. The sample taken for sequencing was peripheral blood. This sequence was found in a woman aged 55-70 years with primary liver carcinoma and hepatitis B virus infection.

The chain's CDR3 is CASSLTSGTPSGANVLIF. DNA for the CDR3: TGTGCCAGCAGCCTGACGAGCGGGACCCCCTCTGGGGCCAACGTCCTGATTTTC. The V gene is TRBV7-9, the J gene TRBJ2-6, with TRBD2 matching 7 bases. The CDR3 consists of 18 residues. Germline V gene sequence: CDR1 SEHNR, CDR2 FQNEAQ (reference sequence).